This T cell receptor beta chain was profiled in a study of chemoradiotherapy in HPV16-positive cancers (dated 2022 in TCRdb). General notes on the study: Candidate HPV-specific T-cell clones and common TCR motifs were defined by functional T-cell assays performed on cells from a couple of HPV16-positive patients. The study set out to ask whether T-cell immunity against the HPV oncoproteins E6 and E7 changes over the course of chemoradiotherapy and whether that immunity affects survival. Next, the candidate HPV-specific TCRs and motifs were followed in TCR repertoires from around 92 patients with HPV-related cancers. General findings and caveats noted by the study authors: The survival association was reported for HPV16-positive patients, and the functional definition of HPV-specific T cells was derived from only a couple of HPV16-positive patients. Expansion of candidate HPV-specific clones and E7-related TCR motifs was observed in the tumor microenvironment during treatment, whereas no such expansion was observed for non-HPV-specific T cells. In HPV16-positive patients, expansion of HPV-responsive T cells during chemoradiotherapy was associated with improved recurrence-free survival.

Trimming removed 4 bases from V and 9 bases from J; the gene matches leave 7 bases unexplained. CDR1 and CDR2, per the germline V gene, are SGHRS and YFSETQ. The CDR3, cysteine through phenylalanine, is 14 amino acids long. The sequence is cut down to CDR3 DNA, 42 bases in frame from base 1. Notes on this clone: It has no known antigen specificity. It has no much larger one-base neighbor in the sample; base qualities were not kept.

Libraries were constructed by the immunoSEQ multiplex PCR assay. TCRdb provides this immuneACCESS table in a form limited to in-frame rearrangements. Some clones are lacking; in checked studies, under half of them reflect an unresolved V gene, and why the rest are absent is not known. The sample table shows 8,000 to 9,000 clones, and 85% to 90% are seen once. The leading ten clones occupy roughly 3.8% of the sample. Repertoires were sampled repeatedly over the course of chemoradiotherapy so that clonal expansion in the tumor microenvironment could be followed. Here the sequenced sample was blood, taken from a patient who underwent chemoradiotherapy. This chain is built from TRBV5-1 and TRBJ1-6, with TRBD1 matching 7 junction bases. This TCR was sampled from a human donor with HPV-associated anogenital cancer. CDR3 protein: CASSTGEVSSPLHF. The DNA is TGCGCCAGCAGCACAGGGGAGGTTAGTTCACCCCTCCACTTT.